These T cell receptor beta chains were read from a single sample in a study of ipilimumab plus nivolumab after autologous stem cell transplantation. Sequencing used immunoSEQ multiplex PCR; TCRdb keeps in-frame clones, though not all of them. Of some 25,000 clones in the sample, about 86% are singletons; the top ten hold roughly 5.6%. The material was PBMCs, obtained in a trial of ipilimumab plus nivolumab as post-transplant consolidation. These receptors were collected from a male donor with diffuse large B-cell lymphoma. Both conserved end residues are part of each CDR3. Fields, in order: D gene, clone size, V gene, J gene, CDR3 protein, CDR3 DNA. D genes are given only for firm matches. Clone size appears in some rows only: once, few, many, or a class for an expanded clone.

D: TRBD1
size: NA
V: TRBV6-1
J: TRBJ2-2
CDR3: CASSDFGDRGGAELFF
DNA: TGTGCCAGCAGTGATTTCGGGGACAGGGGGGGTGCGGAGCTGTTTTTT

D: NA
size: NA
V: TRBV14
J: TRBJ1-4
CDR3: CASSQSVQANEKLFF
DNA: TGTGCCAGCAGCCAATCCGTACAGGCTAATGAAAAACTGTTTTTT

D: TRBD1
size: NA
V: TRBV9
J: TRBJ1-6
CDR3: CASSEGPGTVRNSPLHF
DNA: TGTGCCAGCAGCGAGGGGCCCGGGACAGTCCGTAATTCACCCCTCCACTTT

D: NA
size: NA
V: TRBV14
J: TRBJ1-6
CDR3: CASSRLGNSPLHF
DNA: TGTGCCAGCAGTCGACTGGGTAATTCACCCCTCCACTTT

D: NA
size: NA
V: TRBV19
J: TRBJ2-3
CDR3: CASSIWGTQYF
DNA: TGTGCCAGTAGTATATGGGGGACGCAGTATTTT

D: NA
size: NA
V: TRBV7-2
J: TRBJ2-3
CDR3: CASSLDGTDTQYF
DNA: TGTGCCAGCAGCTTAGACGGCACAGATACGCAGTATTTT

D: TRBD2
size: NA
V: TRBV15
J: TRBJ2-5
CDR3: CATSRRTSGYQETQYF
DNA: TGTGCCACCAGCAGGAGGACTAGCGGGTACCAAGAGACCCAGTACTTC

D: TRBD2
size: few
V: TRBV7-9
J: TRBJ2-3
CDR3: CASSLSGEGDTQYF
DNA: TGTGCCAGCAGCTTGTCTGGGGAGGGGGATACGCAGTATTTT

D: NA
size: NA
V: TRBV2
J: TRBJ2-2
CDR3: CASSDRPLLGGTGELFF
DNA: TGTGCCAGCAGTGACCGGCCTTTGCTGGGGGGCACCGGGGAGCTGTTTTTT

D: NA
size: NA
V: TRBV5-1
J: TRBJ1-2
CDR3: CASSFPERGGIANYGYTF
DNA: TGCGCCAGCAGCTTCCCCGAGCGGGGAGGGATTGCTAACTATGGCTACACCTTC

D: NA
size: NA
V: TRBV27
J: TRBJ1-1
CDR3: CASSSLGVTEAFF
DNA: TGTGCCAGCAGTTCACTAGGGGTCACTGAAGCTTTCTTT

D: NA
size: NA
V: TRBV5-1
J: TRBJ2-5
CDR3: CASSLDTETQYF
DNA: TGCGCCAGCAGCTTGGATACGGAGACCCAGTACTTC

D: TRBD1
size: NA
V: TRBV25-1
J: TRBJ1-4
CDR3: CASSLPTGTGEEKLFF
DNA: TGTGCCAGCAGTTTACCAACCGGGACAGGGGAGGAAAAACTGTTTTTT

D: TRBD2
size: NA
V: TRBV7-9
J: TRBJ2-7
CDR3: CASSLGLAGLSYEQYF
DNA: TGTGCCAGCAGCCTCGGACTAGCGGGACTCTCCTACGAGCAGTACTTC

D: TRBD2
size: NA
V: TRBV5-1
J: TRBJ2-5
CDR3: CASSYGLTSGGQETQYF
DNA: TGCGCCAGCAGCTACGGCCTGACTAGCGGGGGGCAAGAGACCCAGTACTTC

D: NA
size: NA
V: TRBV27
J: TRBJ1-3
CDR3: CASSPTRGPGNTIYF
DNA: TGTGCCAGCAGTCCCACCCGGGGGCCTGGAAACACCATATATTTT

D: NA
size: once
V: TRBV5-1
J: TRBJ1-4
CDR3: CASSSDTNEKLFF
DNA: TGCGCCAGCAGCTCGGACACCAATGAAAAACTGTTTTTT

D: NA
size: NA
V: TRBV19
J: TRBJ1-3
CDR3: CASRQSSGNTIYF
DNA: TGTGCCAGTAGGCAGAGCTCTGGAAACACCATATATTTT

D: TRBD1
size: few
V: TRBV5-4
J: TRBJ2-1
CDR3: CASSSGQGISEQFF
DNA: TGTGCCAGCAGCTCTGGACAGGGAATCAGTGAGCAGTTCTTC

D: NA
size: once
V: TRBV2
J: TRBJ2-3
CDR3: CASTRATNGGDTQYF
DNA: TGTGCCAGCACCCGTGCTACAAACGGGGGAGATACGCAGTATTTT

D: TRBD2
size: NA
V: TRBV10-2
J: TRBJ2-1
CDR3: CASSPGLAGGSHNEQFF
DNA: TGCGCCAGCAGTCCGGGACTAGCGGGGGGCTCGCACAATGAGCAGTTCTTC

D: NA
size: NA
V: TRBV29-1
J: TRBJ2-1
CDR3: CTTTGGDNEQFF
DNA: TGCACCACAACCGGGGGAGACAATGAGCAGTTCTTC

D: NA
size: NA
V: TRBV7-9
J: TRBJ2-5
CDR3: CASSLSGIQETQYF
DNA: TGTGCCAGCAGCTTATCAGGGATCCAAGAGACCCAGTACTTC

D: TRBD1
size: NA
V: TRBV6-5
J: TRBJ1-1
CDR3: CASRGQTNTEAFF
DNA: TGTGCCAGCAGGGGACAGACGAACACTGAAGCTTTCTTT

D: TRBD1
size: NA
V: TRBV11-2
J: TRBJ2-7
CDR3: CASSPQGASYEQYF
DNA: TGTGCCAGCAGCCCTCAGGGGGCTTCCTACGAGCAGTACTTC

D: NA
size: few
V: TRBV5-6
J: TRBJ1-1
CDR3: CASSPRYRANTEAFF
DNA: TGTGCCAGCAGCCCCCGTTACAGGGCTAACACTGAAGCTTTCTTT

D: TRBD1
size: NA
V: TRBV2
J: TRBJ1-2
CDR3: CASSAGTGLSSGYGYTF
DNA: TGTGCCAGCAGTGCGGGGACAGGGCTTAGTTCGGGCTATGGCTACACCTTC

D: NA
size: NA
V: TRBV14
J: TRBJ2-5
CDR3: CASSQAGVNQETQYF
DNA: TGTGCCAGCAGCCAAGCCGGGGTGAATCAAGAGACCCAGTACTTC

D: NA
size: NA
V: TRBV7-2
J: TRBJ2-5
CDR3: CASSRLQGETQYF
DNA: TGTGCCAGCAGCCGTCTTCAGGGAGAGACCCAGTACTTC

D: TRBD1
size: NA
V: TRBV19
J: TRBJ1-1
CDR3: CASSNDRAGNTEAFF
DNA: TGTGCCAGTAGTAATGACAGGGCCGGGAACACTGAAGCTTTCTTT

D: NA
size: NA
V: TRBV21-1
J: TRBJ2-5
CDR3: CASSSGIETQYF
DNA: TGTGCCAGCAGCAGTGGGATTGAGACCCAGTACTTC

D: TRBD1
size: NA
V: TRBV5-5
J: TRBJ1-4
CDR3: CASRRTGATNEKLFF
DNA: TGTGCCAGCAGACGAACAGGGGCAACTAATGAAAAACTGTTTTTT